This TCR beta chain was documented in a study of blood T cell repertoires in COVID-19 (dated by TCRdb to 2018 to 2021). Regarding the research as a whole: Samples from collaborators originated in the United States, Italy and Spain and spanned both the acute and convalescent phases of COVID-19. The prospective study material was composed of cDNA or gDNA derived from T cells, B-cell-depleted T cells, or PBMCs. Deeply sampled blood TCRbeta repertoires from subjects exposed to, actively infected with, or recovered from COVID-19 were included in the dataset. The repertoires were made available in a free public database intended to serve as a resource for research on the immune response to SARS-CoV-2. Samples came from the ongoing ImmuneRACE study (first 160 participants) plus 1,254 subjects from 6 global collaborators. A de-identified subject ID, COVID-19 status, age in years and sex were almost always included in the sample metadata. Where available, HLA class I and class II types were taken from metadata supplied by the sample provider and were not determined by assay-based typing.

Whole blood was collected in K2EDTA tubes by collaborating institutions according to the institutions' own protocols. For TCRbeta analysis, collaborators shipped samples as frozen whole blood, isolated PBMCs, or DNA extracted from either of those sample types. With regard to this clone: The specificity of this receptor is unknown. No quality values exist for individual bases; no much larger clone is one base distant.

Study-level results and caveats: Clinical and demographic metadata were provided uncurated, with the amount varying by source and participant.

The immunoSEQ Assay, a bias-controlled multiplex PCR, was used to amplify TCRbeta CDR3 regions from genomic DNA. In the source study's methods: Nucleated cell counts per sample were estimated from amplification of reference gene primers within the assay. To quantify the absolute abundance of each unique TCRbeta CDR3 rearrangement, sequence reads were collapsed and filtered. Productive Simpson clonality was computed per sample as the square root of Simpson's diversity index over productive rearrangements. This immuneACCESS table, as held by TCRdb, lists in-frame sequences with V and J called but not all clones. Of the missing ones, under half trace to an unresolved V gene in checked studies; the others have no known cause. Clonal size and the V and J genes are those of that table, whereas D and trimming came from the DNA. The sample table holds about 150,000 clones, of which around 86% were seen once. Jointly, the top ten make up approximately 8.7% of the sample.

The receptor was derived from a woman aged 55 to 70 with active or convalescent COVID-19. Specimen: peripheral blood.

The bases read TGCAGCGTTAAAGTGGTAGCATTCCACCAAGAGACCCAGTACTTC. This sequence encodes CSVKVVAFHQETQYF. The chain was built from TRBV29-1 and TRBJ2-5; the D gene cannot be named for sure. CDR1 and CDR2 were assigned from the germline V gene as SQVTM and ANQGSEA. V loses 5 bases, J loses 0 bases, and the germline ends lie 16 bases apart. The CDR3 runs 15 amino acids, cysteine and phenylalanine included. CDR3 DNA is the only sequence kept; it has 45 bases, read in frame from the first base.